This T cell receptor beta chain was obtained from a study of CD8 T cells in Susac syndrome. The RNA, about 0.45 to 1 ug, was put through reverse transcription using random hexamers. The TCR beta CDR3 was amplified by immunoSEQ multiplex PCR across 54 Vbeta, 13 Jbeta. One entry per CDR3 protein results from TCRdb running MiXCR on the immunoSEQ multiplex PCR reads. The table includes under 350,000 distinct CDR3 sequences, about 91% detected once. J gave up 4 bases and V 2 bases, and 7 bases lay outside the gene matches. This CDR3 is built from 14 residues. Germline V lookup: CDR1 GTSNPN, CDR2 SVGIG (reference sequence). Sequencing of TCR beta was carried out in blood CD8+ and CD4+ T cells.

This TCR was recovered from a human donor with multiple sclerosis. The genes are TRBV30 and TRBJ1-2, with TRBD1 identical over 7 bases. Sample: CD4+ T cells from PBMCs. CDR3 in amino acids: CAWSYLRQGYGYTF. In DNA form, the CDR3 reads TGTGCCTGGAGTTACCTACGACAGGGCTATGGCTACACCTTC.